This T cell receptor (beta chain) was identified in a study of blood T cell repertoires in COVID-19. Study information: T cells, B-cell-depleted T cells, or PBMCs provided the cDNA or gDNA that served as material.

Original processing methods: Reference gene primers were amplified, and this amplification served to estimate nucleated cell counts. Method: immunoSEQ multiplex PCR; TCRdb's copy keeps in-frame clones and lacks some. V and J calls and clone size are as listed in that table; D and trimming were resolved from the DNA. The sample gives over 450,000 clones, around 90% of which show up once; roughly 7.3% is in the top ten. The J segment lost 5 bases and the V segment lost 4 bases, leaving 10 bases of the junction unmatched. Looked up from germline, CDR1 is LGHDT and CDR2 is YNNKEL (reference sequence). The CDR3 has 15 amino acids.

This sequence joins TRBV3-1 (or the pseudogene TRBV3-2) and TRBJ1-1; 7 nucleotides align to TRBD1. This clonotype was sampled from a woman between 50 and 59 years old with COVID-19, enrolled during active disease. Sequencing was performed on peripheral blood. CDR3 protein: CASSPATGRRTEAFF. DNA for the CDR3: TGTGCCAGCAGCCCCGCGACAGGGCGGAGGACTGAAGCTTTCTTT.